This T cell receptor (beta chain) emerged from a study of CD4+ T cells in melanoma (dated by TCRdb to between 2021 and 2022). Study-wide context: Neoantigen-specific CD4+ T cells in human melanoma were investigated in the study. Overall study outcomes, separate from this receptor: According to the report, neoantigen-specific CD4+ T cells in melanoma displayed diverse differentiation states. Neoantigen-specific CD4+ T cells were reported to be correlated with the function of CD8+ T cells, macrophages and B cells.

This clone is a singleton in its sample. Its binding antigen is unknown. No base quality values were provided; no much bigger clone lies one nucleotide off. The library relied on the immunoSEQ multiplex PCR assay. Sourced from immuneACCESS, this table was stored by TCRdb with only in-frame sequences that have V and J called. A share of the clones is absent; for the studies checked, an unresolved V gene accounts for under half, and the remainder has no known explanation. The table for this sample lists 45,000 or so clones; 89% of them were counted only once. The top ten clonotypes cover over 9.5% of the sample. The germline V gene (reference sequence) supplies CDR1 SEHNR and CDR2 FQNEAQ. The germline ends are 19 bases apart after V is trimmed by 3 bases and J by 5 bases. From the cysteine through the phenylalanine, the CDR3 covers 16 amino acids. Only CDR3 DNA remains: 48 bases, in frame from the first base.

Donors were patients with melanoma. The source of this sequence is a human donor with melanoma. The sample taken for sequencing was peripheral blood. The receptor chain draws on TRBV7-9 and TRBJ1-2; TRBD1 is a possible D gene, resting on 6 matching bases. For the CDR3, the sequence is CASSFPPGHPVYGYTF. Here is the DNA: TGTGCCAGCAGCTTTCCCCCGGGACATCCCGTGTATGGCTACACCTTC. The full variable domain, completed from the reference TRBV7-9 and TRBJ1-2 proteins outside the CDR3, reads DTGVSQNPRHKITKRGQNVTFRCDPISEHNRLYWYRQTLGQGPEFLTYFQNEAQLEKSRLLSDRFSAERPKGSFSTLEIQRTEQGDSAMYLCASSFPPGHPVYGYTFGSGTRLTVV.